This T cell receptor beta chain was profiled in a study of Ad26.COV2.S vaccination and SARS-CoV-2 variants. This clone occurred a few times. As for treatment: about 20 received Ad26.COV2.S at low or high dose, single or two shots; 5 received placebo; per-sample allocation not given. Samples were taken on day 63 after the first vaccine or placebo injection. TCRdb's copy holds only in-frame clones and misses some; the assay was immunoSEQ multiplex PCR. This table holds a few hundred thousand clones, around 82% found once. The TCR was taken from a person aged 18 to 59 who received the Ad26.COV2.S COVID-19 vaccine or a placebo. This material consisted of peripheral blood, taken in a trial of Ad26.COV2.S vaccine versus placebo.

CDR3: CATSSPSGELFF. DNA for the CDR3: TGTGCCACCAGCTCGCCGTCCGGGGAGCTGTTTTTT. The chain carries TRBV15 and TRBJ2-2; D unresolved. This CDR3 is built from 12 residues. Germline V gene data show CDR1 as LNHNV and CDR2 as YYDKDF (reference sequence). The ends were cut back, 5 bases at V and 6 bases at J, with 7 bases in the middle.